The text below deals with one T cell receptor beta chain. PCR involved 60 Vbeta and 13 Jbeta primers. Only in-frame clones appear in the TCRdb table, and some are missing; sequencing was by immunoSEQ multiplex PCR. The table records some 99,000 clones, 80% to 85% of them present only once. This entry belongs to a study of cytomegalovirus exposure and HLA in healthy donors. The CDR3 length is 17 residues. V lost 0 bases to trimming and J lost 3 bases; unmatched junction nucleotides: 4. CDR1 is LNHNV and CDR2 is YYDKDF in the germline V gene (reference sequence). The receptor was isolated from a young woman in good health and CMV-seronegative. The sample comprised PBMCs. The V gene is TRBV15, the J gene TRBJ2-1; 11 nucleotides match TRBD2. As DNA, the CDR3 is TGTGCCACCAGCAGAGAGGAGGGACTAGCGGTCTACAATGAGCAGTTCTTC. It yields the protein CATSREEGLAVYNEQFF.